This T cell receptor beta chain was sequenced during a study of cytomegalovirus exposure and HLA in healthy donors. The CDR3 runs to 17 residues. V shed 3 bases and J 1 base; nucleotides not matched to a gene: 11. CDR1 and CDR2 from the germline V gene are SGHNT and YYREEE (reference sequence). The PCR used 60 Vbeta and 13 Jbeta primers. The assay was immunoSEQ multiplex PCR, and TCRdb's table has in-frame clones only and misses some. The sample has about 180,000 clones, around 82% seen once. The sequence came from a man aged 55 to 70 in good health and CMV-seronegative. Input material: PBMCs. This chain uses TRBV5-4 with TRBJ1-1; 8 positions agree with TRBD1. The CDR3, as DNA: TGTGCCAGCAGCTCCGGACAGGGCTCGCTTAGGAACACTGAAGCTTTCTTT. Encoded protein: CASSSGQGSLRNTEAFF.